These 30 T cell receptor beta chains were all obtained from the same sample, sequenced in a study of T cells in Graves' hyperthyroidism and ophthalmopathy. Amplified TCR beta CDR3 regions came from RNA transcripts. A set of HTBI primers served as the primers for a first-round RT-PCR of the TCR CDR3. One entry per CDR3 protein results from TCRdb running MiXCR on the multiplex PCR reads. The top ten hold around a tenth of the sample, which has more than 300,000 distinct CDR3 sequences, about 13% seen once. The specimen sequenced was blood. These receptors were obtained from a woman aged 18-29 years with Graves' hyperthyroidism.

This clonotype was counted many times. The gene calls are TRBV6-2 or TRBV6-3 and TRBJ2-1; TRBD2 aligns across 7 bases. The junction had 18 bases not matched to a gene; V was cut back by 8 bases and J by 8 bases. This CDR3 has 16 residues. The V gene's germline CDR1 is MNHEY and CDR2 SVGEGT. CDR3 region: CASEPLYRTSIYEQFF. The CDR3 coding sequence is TGTGCCAGCGAACCCCTCTACCGGACTAGTATATATGAGCAGTTCTTC.

This clonotype was counted at least ten times. In nucleotides, the CDR3 is TGTGCCAGCAGTCCCGCGAGACGCCTCACTGAAGCTTTCTTT. This gives the protein CASSPARRLTEAFF. The chain employs TRBV28 and TRBJ1-1; D ambiguous. Germline V gene lookup returns CDR1 MDHEN and CDR2 SYDVKM. V dropped 5 bases and J dropped 4 bases, with 14 bases sitting between them. The length of the CDR3 is 14 residues.

This clonotype was detected only a few times. The rearrangement joins TRBV20-1 to TRBJ2-5, with D tentatively TRBD2 (7 bases). Per germline, CDR1 DFQATT and CDR2 SNEGSKA (reference sequence). The ends were cut back, 6 bases at V and 5 bases at J, with 16 bases in the middle. CDR3 length: 13 residues. The CDR3 coding sequence is TGCAGTGCCCGCTCGGGGGGCCGCGAGACCCAGTACTTC. Its translation is CSARSGGRETQYF.

Only a few counts were recorded for this clonotype. The J gene is TRBJ2-3, the V gene TRBV4-3; maybe TRBD2 (6 bases). This CDR3 has 15 residues. Trimming stripped 4 bases from V and 9 bases from J, with 20 bases between. Germline loops: CDR1 LGHNA, CDR2 YSLEER. The DNA for the CDR3 is TGCGCCAGCAGCCTGACTAGGTTAAATGAAGACACGCAGTATTTT. Protein product: CASSLTRLNEDTQYF.

This clonotype was recorded at least ten times. V and J are TRBV5-4 and TRBJ2-3; D remains ambiguous. The CDR3 is 11 amino acids. Trimming removed 5 bases at V and 4 bases at J, with 5 bases between. Germline CDR1 SGHNT, CDR2 YYREEE (reference sequence). The CDR3 reads CASSTSDTQYF. CDR3 DNA sequence: TGTGCCAGCAGTACGTCAGATACGCAGTATTTT.

In this sample, this clonotype turned up many times. This sequence joins TRBV20-1 and TRBJ2-1; D call uncertain. CDR1 and CDR2 from the germline V gene are DFQATT and SNEGSKA (reference sequence). Trimming took off 6 bases at V and 6 bases at J, with 12 bases between the two ends. The CDR3 runs 12 residues. Written as DNA, the CDR3 is TGCAGTGCCGGAGAACCCCCCAATGAGCAGTTCTTC. Amino acids: CSAGEPPNEQFF.

In its sample, this clonotype was seen many times. The chain has TRBV12-3 or TRBV12-4 and TRBJ1-5; D is uncertain. This CDR3 is 14 amino acids long. Trimming stripped 6 bases from V and 4 bases from J, with 13 bases between. The chain's CDR3 is CASSPVGGNQPQHF. The CDR3 bases are TGTGCCAGCAGCCCCGTGGGAGGGAATCAGCCCCAGCATTTT.

Remarks on this clonotype: The junction and the germline gene differ at one end; a read error may be behind it. The genes are TRBV5-4 and TRBJ1-1; D gene unclear. CDR1 SGHNT and CDR2 YYREEE come from the germline V gene (reference sequence). CDR3 size: 14 residues. CDR3 in DNA: TGTGTCAGCAGCTTATCGTTGGGAAACACTGAAGCTTTCTTT. Translation: CVSSLSLGNTEAFF.

J is TRBJ2-2 and V is TRBV12-3 or TRBV12-4; no clear D. The CDR3 totals 13 residues. V dropped 3 bases and J dropped 6 bases, with 8 bases sitting between them. Written as DNA, the CDR3 is TGTGCCAGCAGTTTTTTAGCCGCCGGGGAGCTGTTTTTT. This encodes CASSFLAAGELFF.

This clonotype was detected ten times or more. V and J are TRBV28 and TRBJ1-2, with D possibly TRBD1 on 6 matching bases. The germline V gene encodes CDR1 MDHEN and CDR2 SYDVKM. The CDR3 has 14 residues. V was cut by 2 bases and J by 6 bases, with 13 bases left in between. CDR3 in amino acids: CASSLNRDNDGYTF. CDR3 bases: TGTGCCAGCAGTTTAAACAGGGATAATGATGGCTACACCTTC.

This clonotype was detected many times. The chain combines TRBV2 with TRBJ1-2; D is undetermined. Between the trimmed V and J ends, which lost 2 bases and 5 bases, there was a span of 12 bases. Germline V CDR1 and CDR2: SNHLY, FYNNEI. The CDR3 sequence is 14 residues long. The CDR3 is CASSESGRSYGYTF. The CDR3 nucleotides read TGTGCCAGCAGTGAATCGGGCAGGTCTTATGGCTACACCTTC.

Note on this clonotype: A clone one base away is much larger, so this may be a read error. The V call is TRBV18, the J call TRBJ1-2; a weak D match, TRBD1 (6 bases). The CDR3 runs 14 residues. V was clipped by 3 bases and J by 12 bases, with 20 bases between them. The V gene's germline CDR1 is KGHSH and CDR2 LQKENI. CDR3 sequence (DNA): TGTGCCAGCTCACCGCCTCACAGGGAAGGAGGCCACACCTTC. The encoded protein is CASSPPHREGGHTF.

The sample holds many counts of this clonotype. The gene calls are TRBV12-3 or TRBV12-4 and TRBJ2-3; D is possibly TRBD2 (7 bases). The CDR3 spans 14 residues. V was trimmed by 6 bases and J by 5 bases, leaving 15 bases between them. CDR3 coding DNA: TGTGCCAGCAGATTGTTGGGGGGGCAAGATACGCAGTATTTT. Its translation is CASRLLGGQDTQYF.

This clonotype showed up many times. The chain combines TRBV27 with TRBJ2-7; 13 nucleotides line up with TRBD2. V lost 8 bases and J lost 5; bases outside the gene matches: 9. The CDR3 consists of 15 residues. Looked up from germline, CDR1 is MNHEY and CDR2 is SMNVEV (reference sequence). CDR3 nucleotides: TGTGCCAGCCGATTAGGACTAGCGGGAGCGGACGAGCAGTACTTC. Amino acid sequence: CASRLGLAGADEQYF.

A few counts support this clonotype. The chain couples TRBV20-1 to TRBJ1-2; D is perhaps TRBD1 (5 bases). V lost 3 bases and J 4 bases, leaving 12 bases between the germline ends. The CDR3 is made up of 13 amino acids. Germline loops: CDR1 DFQATT, CDR2 SNEGSKA (reference sequence). The CDR3 is CSASVGTSYGYTF. CDR3 nucleotide sequence: TGCAGTGCTAGTGTGGGGACGTCCTATGGCTACACCTTC.

This clonotype turned up a few times. The chain joins TRBV20-1 to TRBJ1-1; no clear D gene. Germline assignment: CDR1 DFQATT and CDR2 SNEGSKA (reference sequence). This CDR3 spans 14 amino acids. V gave up 1 base and J gave up 6 bases, with 15 bases separating them. The chain's CDR3 is CSARGNMRYPEAFF. The CDR3 DNA follows: TGCAGTGCTAGAGGCAATATGAGATACCCTGAAGCTTTCTTT.

The chain carries TRBV25-1 and TRBJ2-1; tentative D call: TRBD2 (7 bases). Germline lookup yields CDR1 MGHDK and CDR2 SYGVNS. This CDR3 has 15 residues. Trimming removed 0 bases at V and 8 bases at J, with 14 bases between. The CDR3 here is CASSEYIGGGDEQFF. In DNA form, the CDR3 reads TGTGCCAGCAGTGAATATATAGGGGGGGGTGATGAGCAGTTCTTC.

The chain couples TRBV24-1 to TRBJ2-1; the match to TRBD2 covers 7 bases. This CDR3 is built from 14 residues. Germline CDR1 reads KGHDR; CDR2 reads SFDVKD. V was clipped by 8 bases and J by 5 bases; unmatched bases: 8. The CDR3 is CATKGGGSNNEQFF. CDR3 sequence (DNA): TGTGCCACCAAGGGCGGGGGTTCCAACAATGAGCAGTTCTTC.

This clonotype was seen a handful of times. The chain carries TRBV2 and TRBJ1-5, with D perhaps matching TRBD1 (5 bases). The germline V and J ends were trimmed by 8 bases and 2 bases, with 16 bases remaining between them. The CDR3 is 15 amino acids. The germline V gene encodes CDR1 SNHLY and CDR2 FYNNEI. The CDR3 DNA follows: TGTGCCAGCTCTGAACCGGGGGTGGGCAATCAGCCCCAGCATTTT. Translation: CASSEPGVGNQPQHF.

This clonotype was seen ten or more times. DNA of the CDR3: TGTGCCACGTCCCAGGACCTGGAGAATCAGCCCCAGCATTTT. Translated: CATSQDLENQPQHF. The chain joins TRBV15 to TRBJ1-5; D remains unclear. This CDR3 contains 14 residues. V was pared by 9 bases and J by 4 bases, with 16 bases between. From germline, CDR1 is LNHNV and CDR2 YYDKDF (reference sequence).

The chain couples TRBV30 to TRBJ2-7, with 9 nucleotides matching TRBD1. Trimming cost V 2 bases and J 5 bases; bases outside gene matches: 4. Germline V gene lookup returns CDR1 GTSNPN and CDR2 SVGIG (reference sequence). The CDR3 extends over 13 amino acids. CDR3 bases: TGTGCCTGGAGTTCGGACAGGGGCCACGAGCAGTACTTC. It translates to CAWSSDRGHEQYF.

This clonotype was observed at least ten times. V and J are TRBV28 and TRBJ1-1; D is unresolved. Trimming pared 1 base from V and 6 bases from J, leaving 15 bases between. Germline V gene data show CDR1 as MDHEN and CDR2 as SYDVKM. The CDR3 covers 15 residues. The CDR3 sequence: CASSLLETGPPEAFF. DNA for the CDR3: TGTGCCAGCAGTTTATTAGAGACGGGCCCCCCTGAAGCTTTCTTT.

This clonotype has a count of ten or more. This chain uses TRBV7-9 with TRBJ1-1, with D perhaps matching TRBD1 (6 bases). The length of the CDR3 is 14 residues. The ends were cut back, 5 bases at V and 0 bases at J, with 10 bases in the middle. The germline gives CDR1 SEHNR, CDR2 FQNEAQ (reference sequence). CDR3 residues: CASSTGQLNTEAFF. CDR3 nucleotides: TGTGCCAGCAGCACCGGACAGCTGAACACTGAAGCTTTCTTT. The full variable domain, completed using reference TRBV7-9 and TRBJ1-1, is DTGVSQNPRHKITKRGQNVTFRCDPISEHNRLYWYRQTLGQGPEFLTYFQNEAQLEKSRLLSDRFSAERPKGSFSTLEIQRTEQGDSAMYLCASSTGQLNTEAFFGQGTRLTVV.

J is TRBJ2-7 and V is TRBV20-1; a possible D gene is TRBD2 (6 bases). Germline-derived CDR1 and CDR2 are DFQATT and SNEGSKA (reference sequence). This CDR3 is built from 15 residues. Trimming pared 2 bases from V and 3 bases from J, leaving 17 bases between. This chain's CDR3 is CSARSTRDFHYEQYF. The CDR3 DNA reads as TGCAGTGCTAGATCAACCCGGGACTTTCACTACGAGCAGTACTTC.

The table lists this clonotype with many counts. The J gene is TRBJ1-2, the V gene TRBV7-8; the D gene is possibly TRBD1 (6 bases). With 1 base removed from V and 4 bases from J, the gap between germline ends came to 16 bases. Germline CDR1 SGHVS, CDR2 FQNEAQ. This CDR3 has 16 amino acids. The DNA for the CDR3 is TGTGCCAGCAGCTTAGGGGTCGGGGGCGAGGTCTATGGCTACACCTTC. It translates to CASSLGVGGEVYGYTF.

This clonotype was counted ten times or more. The chain recombines TRBV2 with TRBJ1-3; no definite D call. V gave up 7 bases and J gave up 0 bases, with 7 bases separating them. The CDR3 sequence is 13 residues long. CDR1 is SNHLY, CDR2 FYNNEI, per germline. The CDR3 region is CASTRDSGNTIYF. The CDR3 DNA sequence: TGTGCCAGCACGCGCGACTCTGGAAACACCATATATTTT.

This clonotype occurred many times. The CDR3 bases are TGTGCCAGCAGCTTAATGAGGCATGAAAAACTGTTTTTT. Its protein is CASSLMRHEKLFF. The J gene is TRBJ1-4, the V gene TRBV7-2, with D unclear. With 2 bases removed from V and 6 bases from J, the gap between germline ends came to 7 bases. From germline, CDR1 is SGHTA and CDR2 FQGNSA. This CDR3 is 13 amino acids long.

This clonotype was seen at least ten times. This chain uses TRBV19 with TRBJ2-1, with 8 bases identical to TRBD2. The CDR3 loop spans 12 amino acids. Germline values: CDR1 LNHDA, CDR2 SQIVND (reference sequence). The ends lost 7 bases at V and 8 bases at J; junction bases unmatched: 4. Here the CDR3 DNA reads TGTGCCAGTAAAGCGGGAGAGGATGAGCAGTTCTTC. Translation gives CASKAGEDEQFF.

This clonotype was seen repeatedly, ten times or more. The chain uses TRBV3-1 and TRBJ2-5, with 11 positions matching TRBD2. The CDR3 loop spans 15 amino acids. Germline-derived CDR1 and CDR2 are LGHDT and YNNKEL (reference sequence). Losses at the gene ends were 0 bases for V and 5 bases for J; bases not matched to a gene: 2. In DNA form, the CDR3 reads TGTGCCAGCAGCCAAGATCGACTAGCGGGGGAGACCCAGTACTTC. This sequence encodes CASSQDRLAGETQYF.

The sample holds a few counts of this clonotype. The chain joins TRBV5-4 to TRBJ1-4; no clear D gene. Germline loops: CDR1 SGHNT, CDR2 YYREEE (reference sequence). V gave up 4 bases and J gave up 2 bases, with 15 bases separating them. This CDR3 has 16 amino acids. The CDR3 DNA is TGTGCCAGCAGCCCGGCTGGGAGGGCCACTAATGAAAAACTGTTTTTT. Translated: CASSPAGRATNEKLFF.